This TCR beta chain was recorded in a study of CD8+CD57+ T cells in acquired aplastic anemia. Looking at the study overall: Mean DNA quantity obtained from sorted CD4+ and CD8+ cells was 3 to 3.5 ug.

CDR3 and TCR beta VDJ profiling relied on a genomic DNA template. TCRdb re-analysed the reads in MiXCR, keeping a single row per CDR3 protein. The table records about 290,000 distinct CDR3 sequences, roughly 61% of them present only once. CD8+CD57+ cell expansion had been shown by flow cytometry in patients chosen for sequencing. Severe acquired aplastic anemia affected all patients. Blood sampling was performed on the patients, and none of them had received therapy by then. CDR3 length: 13 amino acids. Germline V gene lookup returns CDR1 SGHVT and CDR2 SQSDAQ. The V gene end was trimmed by 5 bases and the J gene end by 7 bases; junction bases not matched to a gene: 8.

The sample taken for sequencing was sorted CD4+, CD8+, or CD8+CD57+ T cells (not recorded which) from PBMCs. The V call is TRBV7-4, the J call TRBJ2-7; 7 bases line up with TRBD2. The clonotype was recovered from a human donor with aplastic anemia. The CDR3 sequence: CASSRGEGREQYF. CDR3 coding DNA: TGTGCCAGCAGCAGAGGGGAGGGGCGAGAGCAGTACTTC. The entire variable domain, with the rest obtained from reference TRBV7-4 and TRBJ2-7, is as follows: GAGVSQSPRYKVAKRGRDVALRCDSISGHVTLYWYRQTLGQGSEVLTYSQSDAQRDKSGRPSGRFSAERPERSVSTLKIQRTEQGDSAVYLCASSRGEGREQYFGPGTRLTVT.